The 23 T cell receptor beta chains in this list originate from one sample, sequenced in a study of blood T cell repertoires in COVID-19. Data came from immunoSEQ multiplex PCR; TCRdb stores just in-frame clones and leaves some out. The sample has about 100,000 clones, approximately 80% seen once. Sequenced: peripheral blood. These receptors were obtained from a man in his 70s with active or convalescent COVID-19.

This clone occurred a few times. This chain uses TRBV3-1 (or the pseudogene TRBV3-2) with TRBJ1-2; 7 nucleotides agree with TRBD1. V dropped 0 bases and J dropped 2; count of bases not matched to a gene: 3. The V gene's germline CDR1 is LGHDT and CDR2 YNNKEL (reference sequence). CDR3 length equals 15 residues. The CDR3 is CASSQEQGHNYGYTF. The CDR3 DNA reads as TGTGCCAGCAGCCAAGAACAGGGGCACAACTATGGCTACACCTTC.

Here the CDR3 reads CASSYGRRNEKLFF. The CDR3 coding sequence is TGTGCCAGCAGTTACGGACGGAGGAATGAAAAACTGTTTTTT. The chain uses TRBV6-6 and TRBJ1-4; D ambiguous. Germline loops: CDR1 MNHNY, CDR2 SVGAGI (reference sequence). The CDR3 totals 14 residues. Trimming removed 2 bases at V and 5 bases at J, with 9 bases between.

This chain uses TRBV7-3 with TRBJ2-2, with D possibly matching TRBD2 (6 bases). Germline V gene sequence: CDR1 SGHTA, CDR2 FQGTGA. This CDR3 is 15 amino acids long. Trimming removed 4 bases from V and 6 bases from J, with 15 bases in between. The CDR3 reads CASSSSRGGAGELFF. CDR3 DNA: TGTGCCAGCAGCTCCTCGCGGGGCGGGGCCGGGGAGCTGTTTTTT. The whole variable domain, filled in from reference TRBV7-3 and TRBJ2-2, reads GAGVSQTPSNKVTEKGKYVELRCDPISGHTALYWYRQSLGQGPEFLIYFQGTGAADDSGLPNDRFFAVRPEGSVSTLKIQRTERGDSAVYLCASSSSRGGAGELFFGEGSRLTVL.

This clone is a singleton in its sample. This sequence joins TRBV4-1 and TRBJ1-5, with 10 bases matching TRBD1. The V gene's germline CDR1 is MGHRA and CDR2 YSYEKL. After removal of 3 bases from V and 4 bases from J, the junction contained 0 bases not matched to a gene. The CDR3 totals 14 residues. CDR3 sequence reads: CASSQDRGNQPQHF. For the CDR3, the DNA is TGCGCCAGCAGCCAGGACAGGGGGAATCAGCCCCAGCATTTT.

J is TRBJ1-5 and V is TRBV7-9, with 7 bases aligning to TRBD1. The germline CDR1 and CDR2 sequences are SEHNR and FQNEAQ (reference sequence). Trimming took 5 bases from V and 4 from J; bases not matched to a gene: 8. The CDR3 covers 15 residues. CDR3 protein: CASSLTGTPNQPQHF. For the CDR3, the DNA is TGTGCCAGCAGCCTGACAGGGACCCCGAATCAGCCCCAGCATTTT.

The V and J genes are TRBV28 and TRBJ2-3, with D possibly being TRBD2 (9 bases). The CDR3 contains 19 residues. Looked up from germline, CDR1 is MDHEN and CDR2 is SYDVKM. Trimming removed 8 bases at V and 6 bases at J, with 33 bases between. The CDR3 loop reads CASPPQGASGGRDSDTQYF. CDR3 coding DNA: TGTGCCAGCCCTCCGCAGGGGGCCTCCGGCGGGAGGGATTCGGATACGCAGTATTTT.

The rearrangement links TRBV5-6 to TRBJ2-5, with 12 bases lining up with TRBD2. The germline gives CDR1 SGHDT, CDR2 YYEEEE. The CDR3 is 17 residues long. Trimming took 5 bases from V and 0 from J; bases not matched to a gene: 8. CDR3 nucleotide sequence: TGTGCCAGCAGGGACGGACTAGCGGGGATGTACCAAGAGACCCAGTACTTC. Translating gives CASRDGLAGMYQETQYF.

CDR3 coding DNA: TGTGCCAGCAGTTTAATCATCACCGGGGAGCTGTTTTTT. It is translated as CASSLIITGELFF. The chain carries TRBV28 and TRBJ2-2; D is ambiguous. The CDR3 runs 13 residues. V was cut by 2 bases and J by 4 bases, with 5 bases left in between. In germline, CDR1 is MDHEN, CDR2 SYDVKM.

The chain joins TRBV6-1 to TRBJ1-4, with 7 bases lining up with TRBD1. Per the germline V gene, CDR1 is MNHNS and CDR2 is SASEGT. J gave up 7 bases and V 3 bases, and 5 bases lay outside the gene matches. CDR3 length equals 14 residues. CDR3 sequence reads: CASSENRGSEKLFF. The CDR3 DNA sequence: TGTGCCAGCAGTGAGAACAGGGGTTCTGAAAAACTGTTTTTT.

The rearrangement uses TRBV5-1 and TRBJ1-2; D possibly corresponds to TRBD1 (5 bases). This CDR3 is built from 14 residues. V lost 0 bases to trimming and J lost 8 bases, with 14 bases between them. The V gene's germline CDR1 is SGHRS and CDR2 YFSETQ. CDR3 nucleotide sequence: TGCGCCAGCAGCTTGGTGGGGCCAGAGGAAGGCTACACCTTC. Its protein is CASSLVGPEEGYTF. The variable domain in full, with the rest retrieved from reference TRBV5-1 and TRBJ1-2, is KAGVTQTPRYLIKTRGQQVTLSCSPISGHRSVSWYQQTPGQGLQFLFEYFSETQRNKGNFPGRFSGRQFSNSRSEMNVSTLELGDSALYLCASSLVGPEEGYTFGSGTRLTVV.

This chain uses TRBV27 with TRBJ2-1; TRBD2 aligns across 14 bases. The CDR3 is 15 residues long. CDR1 is MNHEY and CDR2 is SMNVEV in the germline V gene (reference sequence). V trimming: 7 bases; J trimming: 9 bases; junction bases outside the gene matches: 8. Here the CDR3 DNA reads TGTGCCAGCACCGCGGGACTAGCGGGAGCGGGTGAGCAGTTCTTC. It yields the protein CASTAGLAGAGEQFF.

This rearrangement joins TRBV19 to TRBJ1-3; TRBD1 matches 12 bases. The CDR3 covers 16 residues. Germline V gene lookup returns CDR1 LNHDA and CDR2 SQIVND (reference sequence). With V trimmed by 4 bases and J by 5 bases, 6 bases remained unmatched. CDR3 in DNA: TGTGCCAGTAGTACCCCGGGACAGGGGGCGCGAAACACCATATATTTT. Translation gives CASSTPGQGARNTIYF.

The V call is TRBV5-5, the J call TRBJ1-1; the match to TRBD1 covers 9 bases. The ends lost 5 bases at V and 5 bases at J; junction bases unmatched: 16. CDR1 and CDR2 from the germline V gene are SGHKS and YYEKEE (reference sequence). The CDR3 length is 17 residues. CDR3 residues: CASSYGQGQLRGTEAFF. CDR3 coding DNA: TGTGCCAGCAGTTACGGACAGGGGCAATTGAGGGGTACTGAAGCTTTCTTT.

This chain connects TRBV10-3 to TRBJ1-5; D is possibly TRBD1 (5 bases). From germline, CDR1 is ENHRY and CDR2 SYGVKD. Trimming removed 4 bases from V and 7 bases from J, with 11 bases in between. CDR3 length: 13 residues. CDR3 sequence reads: CAISAGDGQPQHF. The DNA of the CDR3 is TGTGCCATCAGTGCGGGGGATGGCCAGCCCCAGCATTTT.

The chain employs TRBV6-5 and TRBJ1-2; weak D call: TRBD1 (5 bases). This CDR3 region has 14 residues. With 4 bases removed from V and 3 bases from J, the gap between germline ends came to 12 bases. The V gene's germline CDR1 is MNHEY and CDR2 SVGAGI. In nucleotides, the CDR3 is TGTGCCAGCAGTTTGGAAGGGGCCTACTATGGCTACACCTTC. It yields the protein CASSLEGAYYGYTF.

This rearrangement joins TRBV5-1 to TRBJ2-2; D might be TRBD1 (6 bases). The CDR3 totals 13 residues. In germline, CDR1 is SGHRS, CDR2 YFSETQ. Trimming removed 5 bases from V and 4 bases from J, with 9 bases in between. CDR3 in amino acids: CASRDRTTGELFF. The CDR3 DNA sequence: TGCGCCAGCAGGGACAGAACCACCGGGGAGCTGTTTTTT.

This clone was seen a single time. The chain joins TRBV11-2 to TRBJ1-2; D might be TRBD1 (6 bases). The V gene's germline CDR1 is SGHAT and CDR2 FQNNGV. V was shortened by 5 bases and J by 0 bases, with 13 bases between the two germline ends. The CDR3 is 15 amino acids. The CDR3 nucleotides read TGTGCCAGCAGCGAAGGGCAGGGGACTAACTATGGCTACACCTTC. It specifies CASSEGQGTNYGYTF.

The chain recombines TRBV9 with TRBJ2-7; D gene uncertain. The germline V gene encodes CDR1 SGDLS and CDR2 YYNGEE. V shed 0 bases and J shed 0 bases, with 7 bases lying between them. The CDR3 runs to 14 residues. The DNA of the CDR3 is TGTGCCAGCAGCGTAGATCTGTTCTCCTACGAGCAGTACTTC. It specifies CASSVDLFSYEQYF.

The chain uses TRBV2 and TRBJ2-2, with 7 bases aligning to TRBD2. With 11 bases clipped from V and 1 base from J, the junction kept 10 bases outside the gene matches. The CDR3 contains 15 residues. Germline values: CDR1 SNHLY, CDR2 FYNNEI. The CDR3 loop reads CAGKSGVGNTGELFF. CDR3 in DNA: TGTGCCGGAAAGAGCGGGGTAGGGAACACCGGGGAGCTGTTTTTT.

The rearrangement joins TRBV4-1 to TRBJ1-4, with D perhaps matching TRBD1 (5 bases). This CDR3 comprises 15 residues. V lost 0 bases, J lost 7 bases, and 12 bases lay in between. Germline V lookup: CDR1 MGHRA, CDR2 YSYEKL. CDR3 loop: CASSQEGGDREKLFF. DNA for the CDR3: TGCGCCAGCAGCCAAGAGGGGGGGGATCGTGAAAAACTGTTTTTT.

The chain recombines TRBV29-1 with TRBJ2-7, with 7 bases matching TRBD1. There are 13 residues in the CDR3. Trimming took 6 bases from V and 6 from J; bases not matched to a gene: 11. Per the germline V gene, CDR1 is SQVTM and CDR2 is ANQGSEA. The CDR3 DNA reads as TGCAGCGTCAGACAAGACAGGGCGAGCGAGCAGTACTTC. The encoded protein is CSVRQDRASEQYF.

The chain has TRBV7-9 and TRBJ2-5; 10 positions match TRBD2. CDR3 length equals 15 residues. Germline values: CDR1 SEHNR, CDR2 FQNEAQ (reference sequence). The V and J ends lost 5 bases and 6 bases, in that order; junction bases with no gene match: 9. In nucleotides, the CDR3 is TGTGCCAGCAGCGCCCCGGGACTAGCGACAAAGACCCAGTACTTC. This encodes CASSAPGLATKTQYF.

J is TRBJ2-1 and V is TRBV24-1; D possibly corresponds to TRBD1 (6 bases). Between the trimmed V and J ends, which lost 4 bases and 7 bases, there was a span of 10 bases. The CDR3 extends over 13 amino acids. Per the germline V gene, CDR1 is KGHDR and CDR2 is SFDVKD. The CDR3 loop is CATSEAQGNEQFF. DNA for the CDR3: TGTGCCACCAGTGAGGCCCAGGGGAATGAGCAGTTCTTC.